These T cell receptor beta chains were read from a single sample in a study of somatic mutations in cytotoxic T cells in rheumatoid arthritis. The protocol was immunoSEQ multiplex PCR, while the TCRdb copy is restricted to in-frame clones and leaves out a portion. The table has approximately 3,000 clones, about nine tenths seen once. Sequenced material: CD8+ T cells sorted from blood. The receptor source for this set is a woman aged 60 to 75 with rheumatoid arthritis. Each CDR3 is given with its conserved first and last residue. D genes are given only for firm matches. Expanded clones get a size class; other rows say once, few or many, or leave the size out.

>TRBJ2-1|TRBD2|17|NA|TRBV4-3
TGCGCCAGCAGCCAAGAGGCTTTAGCGGGAAGGGGGAATGAGCAGTTCTTC
CASSQEALAGRGNEQFF
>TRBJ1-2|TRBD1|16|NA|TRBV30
TGTGCCTGGAGCAATATCGGGACAGTACTGGACTATGGCTACACCTTC
CAWSNIGTVLDYGYTF
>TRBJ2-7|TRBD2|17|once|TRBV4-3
TGCGCCAGCAGCCGAGTGACAAGCGGGGGACTAATCTACGAGCAGTACTTC
CASSRVTSGGLIYEQYF
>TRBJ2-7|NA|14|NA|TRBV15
TGTGCCACCAGAGATCTGGGACTTTCCTACGAGCAGTACTTC
CATRDLGLSYEQYF
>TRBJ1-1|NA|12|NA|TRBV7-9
TGTGCCAGCAGCCAAGGGGGGGATACGGCTTTCTTT
CASSQGGDTAFF
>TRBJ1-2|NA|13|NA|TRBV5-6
TGTGCCAGCAGCTTGGCGGGGAGCGATGGCTACACCTTC
CASSLAGSDGYTF
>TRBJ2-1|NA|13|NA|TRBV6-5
TGTGCCAGCAGTTACTCGACCGGGAATGAGCAGTTCTTC
CASSYSTGNEQFF
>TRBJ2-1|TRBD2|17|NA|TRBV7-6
TGTGCCAGCAGCCCCGGACTAGCGGAGAGCTCCTACAATGAGCAGTTCTTC
CASSPGLAESSYNEQFF
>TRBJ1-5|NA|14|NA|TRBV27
TGTGCCAGCAGCCCAGGGCAGGGTTATCAGCCCCAGCATTTT
CASSPGQGYQPQHF
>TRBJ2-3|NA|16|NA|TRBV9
TGTGCCAGCAGCCCCAAGACCGGGGGAAGCACAGATACGCAGTATTTT
CASSPKTGGSTDTQYF
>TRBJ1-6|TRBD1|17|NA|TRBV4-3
TGCGCCAGCAGCCCATACCGACAGGGCTCCTATAATTCACCCCTCCACTTT
CASSPYRQGSYNSPLHF
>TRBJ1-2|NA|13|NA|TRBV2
TGTGCCAGCAGTTTCCTAAACTACGATGGCTACACCTTC
CASSFLNYDGYTF
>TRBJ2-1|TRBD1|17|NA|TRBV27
TGTGCCAGCAGGCGACCCCACAGGGGGCTCTCCTACAATGAGCAGTTCTTC
CASRRPHRGLSYNEQFF
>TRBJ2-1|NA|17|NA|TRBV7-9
TGTGCCAGCAGCTTAGGAACAGGGGGGGGTTCCTACAATGAGCAGTTCTTC
CASSLGTGGGSYNEQFF
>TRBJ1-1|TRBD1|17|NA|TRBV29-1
TGCAGCGTTGAGGCTCTTGACAGGGGGCGCGGGAACACTGAAGCTTTCTTT
CSVEALDRGRGNTEAFF
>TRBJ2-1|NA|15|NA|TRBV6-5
TGTGCCAGCAGCACAGGGGGGGGAAGCTACAATGAGCAGTTCTTC
CASSTGGGSYNEQFF
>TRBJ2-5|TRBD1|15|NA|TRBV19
TGTGCCAGTAGTCCTGGGACAGGGGGCCAAGAGACCCAGTACTTC
CASSPGTGGQETQYF
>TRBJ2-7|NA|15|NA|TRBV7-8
TGTGCCAGCAGCCCGGTAGACTCGCGCCAGAGCGAGCAGTACTTC
CASSPVDSRQSEQYF
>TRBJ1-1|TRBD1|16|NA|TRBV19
TGTGCCACCAGCCTCACAGGGGTAGACATGAACACTGAAGCTTTCTTT
CATSLTGVDMNTEAFF
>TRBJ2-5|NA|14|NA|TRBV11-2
TGTGCCAGCAGCTCACCCCCGCAGCAAGAGACCCAGTACTTC
CASSSPPQQETQYF
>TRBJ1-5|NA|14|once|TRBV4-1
TGCGCCAGCAGCCAGGCAGGGTTTCATCAGCCCCAGCATTTT
CASSQAGFHQPQHF
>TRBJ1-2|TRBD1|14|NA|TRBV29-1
TGCAGCGTTGGAGAGACAGGGGGGGGAATTGGCTACACCTTC
CSVGETGGGIGYTF
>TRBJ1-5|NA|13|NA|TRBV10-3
TGTGCCATCAGTGTGACAGGCGATCAGCCCCAGCATTTT
CAISVTGDQPQHF
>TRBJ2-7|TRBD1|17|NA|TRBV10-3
TGTGCCATCAGTGAGACAGACGGACAGGGAATAGACTACGAGCAGTACTTC
CAISETDGQGIDYEQYF
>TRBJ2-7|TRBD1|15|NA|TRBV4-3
TGCGCCAGCAGCCAGGACAGGACTGCAGCCGACGAGCAGTACTTC
CASSQDRTAADEQYF
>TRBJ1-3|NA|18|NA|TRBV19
TGTGCCAGTAGTATCACAGGCGGGACCAATCGACCTGGAAACACCATATATTTT
CASSITGGTNRPGNTIYF
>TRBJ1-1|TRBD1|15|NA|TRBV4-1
TGCGCCAGCAGCCCCCTTACAGGGGTGAACACTGAAGCTTTCTTT
CASSPLTGVNTEAFF
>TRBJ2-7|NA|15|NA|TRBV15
TGTGCCACCAGCAGTAGCCGCCGGGAATTCTACGAGCAGTACTTC
CATSSSRREFYEQYF
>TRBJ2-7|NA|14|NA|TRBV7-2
TGTGCCAGCAGCTTAGCCGGGAGTTGGTACGAGCAGTACTTC
CASSLAGSWYEQYF
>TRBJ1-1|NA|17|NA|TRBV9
TGTGCCAGCAGCGCAAAATCCCGAGTGGACTTAAACACTGAAGCTTTCTTT
CASSAKSRVDLNTEAFF
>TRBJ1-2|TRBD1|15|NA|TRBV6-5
TGTGCCACCTATCAGAAAAGACAGGGACTCTATGGCTACACCTTC
CATYQKRQGLYGYTF
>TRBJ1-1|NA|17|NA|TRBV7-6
TGTGCCAGCAGCTTAGCGCCTGTACAACCCATGAACACTGAAGCTTTCTTT
CASSLAPVQPMNTEAFF
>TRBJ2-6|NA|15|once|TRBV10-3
TGTGCCATCAGTGCGCCCGGGGCTGGGGCCAACGTCCTGACTTTC
CAISAPGAGANVLTF